This T cell receptor (beta chain) appears in the sequencing data of a study of long-term antiretroviral therapy in people with HIV. CDR3 size: 14 residues. Germline CDR1 and CDR2: SGHRS and YFSETQ. V dropped 4 bases and J dropped 1; count of bases not matched to a gene: 3. As concerns this clone: The same CDR3 arises from other DNA sequences in this sample as well.

Survey-level immunoSEQ v3.0 assays were run. Clones were sequenced by immunoSEQ multiplex PCR, and TCRdb holds only the in-frame ones, with some missing. The sample records approximately 27,000 clones, around 90% being singletons. This specimen was unsorted PBMCs, taken 5 to 5.5 years after starting antiretroviral therapy. The chain recombines TRBV5-1 with TRBJ2-5, with 8 nucleotides matching TRBD1. This sequence was found in a woman between 40 and 55 years old with HIV. CDR3 protein: CASSPGTGQETQYF. In nucleotides, the CDR3 is TGCGCCAGCAGCCCAGGGACAGGCCAAGAGACCCAGTACTTC.